Presented here are 25 T cell receptor beta chains from one specimen sequenced in a study of blood T cell repertoires in COVID-19. Using immunoSEQ multiplex PCR, the repertoire was profiled, and TCRdb retains in-frame clones only, with some absent. This table holds roughly 260,000 clones, about 88% found once. The sequencing input was peripheral blood. The origin of the receptors is a woman between 35 and 50 years old who had recovered from COVID-19.

The J gene is TRBJ2-7, the V gene TRBV30, with D maybe TRBD1 (7 bases). Deletions cut 3 bases from V and 2 bases from J, with 14 bases between. The germline V gene has CDR1 GTSNPN and CDR2 SVGIG (reference sequence). The CDR3 totals 14 residues. The CDR3 DNA reads TGTGCCTGGAGGGAGGGACAGAAGCCCTACGAGCAGTACTTC. This encodes CAWREGQKPYEQYF.

The chain carries TRBV10-3 and TRBJ1-6; 12 nucleotides line up with TRBD1. The V gene end was trimmed by 3 bases and the J gene end by 5 bases; junction bases not matched to a gene: 5. CDR3 length equals 17 residues. The germline gives CDR1 ENHRY, CDR2 SYGVKD. CDR3 coding DNA: TGTGCCATCAGTGAATTGGGACAGGGGGCGAATAATTCACCCCTCCACTTT. This encodes CAISELGQGANNSPLHF.

The chain links TRBV4-1 to TRBJ2-1; D call uncertain. V was cut by 4 bases and J by 3 bases, with 13 bases left in between. CDR1 is MGHRA, CDR2 YSYEKL, per germline. The length of the CDR3 is 15 residues. The CDR3 here is CASSRAIVGYNEQFF. The CDR3 coding sequence is TGCGCCAGCAGCCGGGCTATAGTGGGCTACAATGAGCAGTTCTTC.

The chain carries TRBV24-1 and TRBJ2-2; TRBD1 aligns across 7 bases. There are 15 residues in the CDR3. Germline lookup yields CDR1 KGHDR and CDR2 SFDVKD. Unmatched junction bases numbered 3, after V lost 1 base and J lost 5 bases. DNA for the CDR3: TGTGCCACCAGTGATTTAGGCAGGGGGACCGGGGAGCTGTTTTTT. Translating gives CATSDLGRGTGELFF.

This sequence joins TRBV7-2 and TRBJ2-1; 10 positions agree with TRBD2. CDR1 is SGHTA, CDR2 FQGNSA, per germline. V lost 1 base, J lost 3 bases, and 3 bases stayed unmatched. CDR3 length equals 16 residues. The CDR3 DNA is TGTGCCAGCAGCTTAGTCAGCGGGAGGGTCTACAATGAGCAGTTCTTC. It yields the protein CASSLVSGRVYNEQFF.

J is TRBJ1-5 and V is TRBV5-1, with 7 bases that match TRBD1. Per germline, CDR1 SGHRS and CDR2 YFSETQ. CDR3 size: 15 residues. With V trimmed by 4 bases and J by 3 bases, 7 bases remained unmatched. This chain's CDR3 is CASSVLGTDNQPQHF. CDR3 DNA: TGCGCCAGCAGCGTCCTCGGGACAGACAATCAGCCCCAGCATTTT. The full variable domain, in which reference TRBV5-1 and TRBJ1-5 provide the parts outside the CDR3, is KAGVTQTPRYLIKTRGQQVTLSCSPISGHRSVSWYQQTPGQGLQFLFEYFSETQRNKGNFPGRFSGRQFSNSRSEMNVSTLELGDSALYLCASSVLGTDNQPQHFGDGTRLSIL.

This chain joins TRBV6-6 and TRBJ1-2; TRBD1 is a possible D gene (6 bases). V was cut by 8 bases and J by 3 bases, with 22 bases left in between. This CDR3 region has 16 residues. Germline-derived CDR1 and CDR2 are MNHNY and SVGAGI (reference sequence). This CDR3 reads CASDNGPGALYYGYTF. CDR3 coding DNA: TGTGCCAGCGATAATGGGCCAGGGGCCCTCTACTATGGCTACACCTTC.

The genes are TRBV7-8 and TRBJ1-4, with a weak D call TRBD1 (5 bases). Germline loops: CDR1 SGHVS, CDR2 FQNEAQ. Deletions cut 4 bases from V and 5 bases from J, with 23 bases between. This CDR3 comprises 18 residues. The CDR3 DNA sequence: TGTGCCAGCAGCTACGGCCGGCCTGGGGTTAAGGGGAATGAAAAACTGTTTTTT. Its protein product is CASSYGRPGVKGNEKLFF. The full variable domain, rest sourced from reference TRBV7-8 and TRBJ1-4, is GAGVSQSPRYKVAKRGQDVALRCDPISGHVSLFWYQQALGQGPEFLTYFQNEAQLDKSGLPSDRFFAERPEGSVSTLKIQRTQQEDSAVYLCASSYGRPGVKGNEKLFFGSGTQLSVL.

This clone was recorded once. The V call is TRBV7-2, the J call TRBJ1-5, with a possible D match to TRBD1 (6 bases). The CDR3 has 14 residues. CDR1 is SGHTA and CDR2 is FQGNSA in the germline V gene. Trimming took off 5 bases at V and 4 bases at J, with 12 bases between the two ends. The CDR3 DNA is TGTGCCAGCAGCCCCTCGAGGGGGAATCAGCCCCAGCATTTT. Amino acids: CASSPSRGNQPQHF.

J is TRBJ1-6 and V is TRBV19; 7 bases align to TRBD1. The germline gives CDR1 LNHDA, CDR2 SQIVND (reference sequence). Trimming removed 5 bases from V and 9 bases from J; junction bases left unmatched: 13. This CDR3 is built from 16 residues. In nucleotides, the CDR3 is TGTGCCAGTAGTCCCCCCAAGAGGGGGCGCGGTTCACCCCTCCACTTT. It specifies CASSPPKRGRGSPLHF.

The rearrangement links TRBV30 to TRBJ1-6; 9 nucleotides line up with TRBD1. J gave up 9 bases and V 3 bases, and 6 bases lay outside the gene matches. The germline CDR1 and CDR2 sequences are GTSNPN and SVGIG (reference sequence). CDR3 length: 14 amino acids. The CDR3 sequence is CAWSPGQGTSPLHF. The DNA of the CDR3 is TGTGCCTGGAGCCCCGGACAGGGGACTTCACCCCTCCACTTT. Full variable domain (rest looked up from reference TRBV30 and TRBJ1-6): SQTIHQWPATLVQPVGSPLSLECTVEGTSNPNLYWYRQAAGRGLQLLFYSVGIGQISSEVPQNLSASRPQDRQFILSSKKLLLSDSGFYLCAWSPGQGTSPLHFGNGTRLTVT.

The chain combines TRBV6-1 with TRBJ2-5, with D possibly matching TRBD1 (5 bases). Germline loops: CDR1 MNHNS, CDR2 SASEGT. The CDR3 has 14 amino acids. V was clipped by 2 bases and J by 4 bases, with 11 bases between them. The CDR3 DNA is TGTGCCAGCAGTGAACCCCAGGGAAGAGAGACCCAGTACTTC. Translated: CASSEPQGRETQYF.

The table lists this clone with a few counts. The chain is built from TRBV4-1 and TRBJ2-2, with TRBD1 matching 7 bases. The CDR3 has 15 amino acids. Germline V CDR1 and CDR2: MGHRA, YSYEKL. Trimming cost V 4 bases and J 0 bases; bases outside gene matches: 2. The CDR3 nucleotides read TGCGCCAGCAGCCGCGGACAGGCGAACACCGGGGAGCTGTTTTTT. Its translation is CASSRGQANTGELFF.

The chain uses TRBV19 and TRBJ1-2; 10 bases align to TRBD1. The CDR3 covers 15 residues. CDR1 and CDR2 (germline): LNHDA, SQIVND (reference sequence). V gave up 5 bases and J gave up 2 bases; unmatched junction bases: 5. The CDR3 sequence: CASSDRGQGNYGYTF. DNA of the CDR3: TGTGCCAGTAGTGATAGGGGACAGGGGAACTATGGCTACACCTTC.

The J gene is TRBJ1-6, the V gene TRBV7-2; no clear D. The CDR3 consists of 13 residues. V lost 3 bases to trimming and J lost 12 bases, with 12 bases between them. Germline assignment: CDR1 SGHTA and CDR2 FQGNSA. CDR3 sequence reads: CASSFQYYGPLHF. The CDR3 bases are TGTGCCAGCAGCTTTCAATATTACGGACCCCTCCACTTT.

This clone has only a few counts. The V gene is TRBV7-2, the J gene TRBJ2-1; 7 bases align to TRBD2. Per the germline V gene, CDR1 is SGHTA and CDR2 is FQGNSA. V gave up 8 bases and J gave up 3 bases; unmatched junction bases: 10. This CDR3 has 15 amino acids. The chain's CDR3 is CASVWGREYYNEQFF. The CDR3 bases are TGTGCCAGCGTTTGGGGGAGGGAGTACTACAATGAGCAGTTCTTC. Together with reference TRBV7-2 and TRBJ2-1, the CDR3 gives the full variable domain: GAGVSQSPSNKVTEKGKDVELRCDPISGHTALYWYRQSLGQGLEFLIYFQGNSAPDKSGLPSDRFSAERTGGSVSTLTIQRTQQEDSAVYLCASVWGREYYNEQFFGPGTRLTVL.

This chain connects TRBV14 to TRBJ2-5; tentative D call: TRBD2 (7 bases). Germline CDR1 and CDR2: SGHDN and FVKESK. The CDR3 consists of 17 residues. With 4 bases removed from V and 4 bases from J, the gap between germline ends came to 22 bases. The CDR3 spells CASSRRGGVHVSETQYF. In nucleotides, the CDR3 is TGTGCCAGCAGCCGAAGAGGGGGGGTACACGTTTCAGAGACCCAGTACTTC.

This clone was detected a few times. J is TRBJ1-2 and V is TRBV4-3; 10 bases match TRBD1. The CDR3 loop spans 13 amino acids. The V and J ends lost 4 bases and 4 bases, in that order; junction bases with no gene match: 0. From germline, CDR1 is LGHNA and CDR2 YSLEER. The CDR3 DNA follows: TGCGCCAGCAGCCGACAGGGGGCCTATGGCTACACCTTC. Protein: CASSRQGAYGYTF.

The rearrangement links TRBV11-3 to TRBJ2-7; 8 bases map to TRBD2. CDR1 and CDR2 from the germline V gene are SGHNT and YENEEA. The CDR3 totals 18 residues. Trimming took 4 bases from V and 3 from J; bases not matched to a gene: 17. CDR3 coding DNA: TGTGCCAGCAGCTCCCGGGGGGGGCACCGACCCTCCTTCTACGAGCAGTACTTC. This sequence encodes CASSSRGGHRPSFYEQYF.

The chain employs TRBV10-3 and TRBJ1-4; perhaps TRBD1 as D (5 bases). CDR3 length: 15 amino acids. Trimming removed 3 bases from V and 4 bases from J, with 12 bases in between. Germline CDR1 ENHRY, CDR2 SYGVKD. CDR3 loop: CAISDGAGINEKLFF. The CDR3 DNA is TGTGCCATCAGTGATGGGGCAGGGATTAATGAAAAACTGTTTTTT.

The chain couples TRBV5-1 to TRBJ2-7; possibly TRBD1 for D (6 bases). Germline-derived CDR1 and CDR2 are SGHRS and YFSETQ. There are 14 residues in the CDR3. V gave up 7 bases and J gave up 3 bases, with 17 bases separating them. CDR3: CASGPANRDYEQYF. In nucleotides, the CDR3 is TGCGCCAGCGGCCCCGCGAACAGGGACTACGAGCAGTACTTC.

The chain combines TRBV28 with TRBJ2-7; 9 positions match TRBD1. From germline, CDR1 is MDHEN and CDR2 SYDVKM. V was clipped by 7 bases and J by 4 bases; unmatched bases: 8. This CDR3 is 14 amino acids long. CDR3 loop: CASTLGGQGYEQYF. The DNA of the CDR3 is TGTGCCAGCACCTTAGGGGGACAGGGTTACGAGCAGTACTTC.

The J gene is TRBJ1-2, the V gene TRBV4-3; TRBD1 matches 9 bases. The CDR3 is made up of 15 amino acids. Germline assignment: CDR1 LGHNA and CDR2 YSLEER. Losses at the gene ends were 5 bases for V and 3 bases for J; bases not matched to a gene: 7. The CDR3 DNA reads TGCGCCAGCAGCGGGGGACAGGGCCTTTACTATGGCTACACCTTC. Translating it yields CASSGGQGLYYGYTF.

This clone was seen a single time. The chain employs TRBV19 and TRBJ2-7; TRBD2 might be the D (6 bases). V gave up 6 bases and J gave up 3 bases, with 21 bases separating them. This CDR3 comprises 16 residues. Germline V gives CDR1 LNHDA, CDR2 SQIVND (reference sequence). The CDR3 is CASSPTPAGLRYEQYF. The CDR3 DNA follows: TGTGCCAGTAGCCCTACCCCCGCGGGACTCCGCTACGAGCAGTACTTC.

The rearrangement joins TRBV18 to TRBJ1-4, with 9 bases that match TRBD1. This CDR3 region has 14 residues. Germline V gene lookup returns CDR1 KGHSH and CDR2 LQKENI. Germline trimming cut 6 bases from V and 5 bases from J; bases unmatched to any gene: 4. The DNA for the CDR3 is TGTGCCAGCTCTACCGGGACAGGGAATGAAAAACTGTTTTTT. Amino acids: CASSTGTGNEKLFF.